One and the same sample provided the 24 T cell receptor beta chains below, sequenced in a study of T cell repertoires in cytomegalovirus infection. No antigen has been identified for these receptors. TCRdb analysed the reads with MiXCR anew, one entry per CDR3 protein. The sample records 550,000 to 700,000 distinct CDR3 sequences, 40% being singletons. Sequenced material: cultured PBMCs, taken from culture after CMV antigen stimulation. The receptors originated from a human donor in good health (CMV status not recorded). Some clones in this sample may be carry-over from other donors' samples.

DNA for the CDR3: TGCGCCAGCAGCCCCGGCCGGGACAGAAGCAATCAGCCCCAGCATTTT. Its translation: CASSPGRDRSNQPQHF. The rearrangement uses TRBV4-1 and TRBJ1-5, with TRBD1 matching over 7 bases. The V gene's germline CDR1 is MGHRA and CDR2 YSYEKL. Trimming removed 4 bases from V and 1 base from J; junction bases left unmatched: 7. This CDR3 comprises 16 residues.

This clonotype showed up just a few times. The chain uses TRBV7-4 and TRBJ2-7; D is unresolved. The CDR3 has 14 residues. V was shortened by 2 bases and J by 2 bases, with 10 bases between the two germline ends. In germline, CDR1 is SGHVT, CDR2 SQSDAQ. CDR3 protein: CASSLSGQTYEQYF. The CDR3 DNA reads as TGTGCCAGCAGCTTATCGGGCCAAACCTACGAGCAGTACTTC.

The chain couples TRBV7-6 to TRBJ1-2; tentative D call: TRBD1 (6 bases). V lost 2 bases and J 7 bases, leaving 11 bases between the germline ends. This CDR3 has 13 amino acids. Per the germline V gene, CDR1 is SGHVS and CDR2 is FNYEAQ. The CDR3 bases are TGTGCCAGCAGCTTATCAGGGGCTCGTGGCTACACCTTC. Translated, it gives CASSLSGARGYTF.

This chain joins TRBV7-2 and TRBJ2-3; TRBD2 matches 11 bases. Germline V gene data show CDR1 as SGHTA and CDR2 as FQGNSA. CDR3 length: 17 residues. V shed 1 base, J shed 5 bases, and the junction held 8 bases outside the gene matches. The CDR3 sequence: CASSLVPSGGFGDTQYF. The CDR3 nucleotides are TGTGCCAGCAGCTTAGTCCCTAGCGGGGGGTTCGGAGATACGCAGTATTTT.

This clonotype was seen a handful of times. V usage is TRBV10-3 and J usage is TRBJ1-1; possibly TRBD1 for D (5 bases). Trimming took off 2 bases at V and 6 bases at J, with 10 bases between the two ends. CDR1 and CDR2 from the germline V gene are ENHRY and SYGVKD. The CDR3 is 13 amino acids. The CDR3 coding sequence is TGTGCCATCAGTGAGAGGGTGGGGCCTGAAGCTTTCTTT. Its translation: CAISERVGPEAFF.

The rearrangement uses TRBV12-3 or TRBV12-4 and TRBJ2-5; 7 bases are a match to TRBD2. V trimming: 5 bases; J trimming: 5 bases; junction bases outside the gene matches: 11. The CDR3 is made up of 15 amino acids. Here the CDR3 reads CASSPPGGYGETQYF. The CDR3 DNA is TGTGCCAGCAGTCCCCCCGGGGGGTATGGGGAGACCCAGTACTTC.

CDR3 in amino acids: CSARDGGNSPLHF. The CDR3 nucleotides are TGCAGTGCTAGAGATGGGGGAAATTCACCCCTCCACTTT. The chain carries TRBV20-1 and TRBJ1-6; D might be TRBD1 (5 bases). Germline V gives CDR1 DFQATT, CDR2 SNEGSKA (reference sequence). V gave up 0 bases and J gave up 7 bases, with 7 bases separating them. This CDR3 comprises 13 residues.

The chain combines TRBV2 with TRBJ1-4; D ambiguous. This CDR3 has 14 residues. Germline lookup yields CDR1 SNHLY and CDR2 FYNNEI. V was cut by 6 bases and J by 0 bases, with 8 bases left in between. The CDR3 DNA reads TGTGCCAGCAGAGCAGACGCAACTAATGAAAAACTGTTTTTT. This sequence encodes CASRADATNEKLFF.

The J gene is TRBJ2-3, the V gene TRBV4-3; the D is unclear. Trimming took 0 bases from V and 11 from J, leaving 12 bases between them. Germline CDR1 is LGHNA and CDR2 is YSLEER. This CDR3 contains 13 residues. CDR3 nucleotide sequence: TGCGCCAGCAGCCAAGAGAAGGGCGGTAGGCAGTATTTT. It is translated as CASSQEKGGRQYF.

The V and J genes are TRBV18 and TRBJ2-1, with D perhaps TRBD1 or TRBD2 (7 bases each). In germline, CDR1 is KGHSH, CDR2 LQKENI. This CDR3 has 15 residues. V was cut by 2 bases and J by 7 bases, with 15 bases left in between. The CDR3 reads CASSPAYRGGNEQFF. The CDR3 DNA is TGTGCCAGCTCACCAGCATACAGGGGAGGGAATGAGCAGTTCTTC.

The CDR3, as DNA: TGTGCCAGCAGCGTAGACCTCGGGGCCTACAATGAGCAGTTCTTC. It is translated as CASSVDLGAYNEQFF. This chain links TRBV9 with TRBJ2-1, with a weak D call TRBD2 (5 bases). The CDR3 sequence is 15 residues long. V lost 0 bases and J 2 bases, leaving 9 bases between the germline ends. Germline V lookup: CDR1 SGDLS, CDR2 YYNGEE.

The V call is TRBV28, the J call TRBJ2-5; D might be TRBD1 (5 bases). Germline CDR1 MDHEN, CDR2 SYDVKM. The CDR3 is 15 residues long. V was pared by 2 bases and J by 2 bases, with 12 bases between. The CDR3 sequence: CASSLPTVGQETQYF. In nucleotides, the CDR3 is TGTGCCAGCAGTTTACCGACAGTTGGGCAAGAGACCCAGTACTTC.

The rearrangement uses TRBV11-2 and TRBJ2-2, with D possibly matching TRBD2 (5 bases). Trimming took off 1 base at V and 4 bases at J, with 7 bases between the two ends. The V gene's germline CDR1 is SGHAT and CDR2 FQNNGV. The CDR3 extends over 14 amino acids. In DNA form, the CDR3 reads TGTGCCAGCAGCTTAGTGCGGGCCACCGGGGAGCTGTTTTTT. Its protein product is CASSLVRATGELFF.

The CDR3 sequence is CASSERTGGDNYGYTF. In nucleotides, the CDR3 is TGTGCCAGCAGTGAGCGGACAGGGGGCGATAACTATGGCTACACCTTC. The chain couples TRBV2 to TRBJ1-2; TRBD1 matches 11 bases. Per the germline V gene, CDR1 is SNHLY and CDR2 is FYNNEI. The junction had 4 bases not matched to a gene; V was cut back by 3 bases and J by 1 base. This CDR3 is 16 amino acids long.

The chain employs TRBV6-1 and TRBJ2-3; 7 nucleotides match TRBD2. The CDR3 sequence is 15 residues long. Unmatched junction bases numbered 8, after V lost 5 bases and J lost 3 bases. CDR1 and CDR2 from the germline V gene are MNHNS and SASEGT. The CDR3 loop is CASSRAGWGTDTQYF. The CDR3 DNA reads as TGTGCCAGCAGTCGAGCGGGATGGGGGACAGATACGCAGTATTTT.

This clonotype appeared a few times. The chain links TRBV5-6 to TRBJ2-7; D not certain. V was trimmed by 5 bases and J by 6 bases, leaving 15 bases between them. CDR1 and CDR2 (germline): SGHDT, YYEEEE. This CDR3 is built from 13 residues. For the CDR3, the DNA is TGTGCCAGCAGGGCTGATTACCTCCGCGAGCAGTACTTC. This sequence encodes CASRADYLREQYF.

This clonotype was observed a few times. This chain links TRBV7-8 with TRBJ2-3; D gene uncertain. CDR3 length: 17 residues. The germline V gene encodes CDR1 SGHVS and CDR2 FQNEAQ. V gave up 2 bases and J gave up 0 bases, with 15 bases separating them. This CDR3 is CASSLRRIQSSTDTQYF. DNA for the CDR3: TGTGCCAGCAGCTTAAGAAGAATCCAAAGTAGCACAGATACGCAGTATTTT.

The chain is built from TRBV28 and TRBJ1-3; D is ambiguous. Trimming shortened V by 3 bases and J by 4 bases, and 10 bases separated the two germline ends. CDR3 size: 14 residues. In germline, CDR1 is MDHEN, CDR2 SYDVKM. CDR3 sequence: CASSFWGSGNTIYF. DNA of the CDR3: TGTGCCAGCAGTTTCTGGGGATCCGGAAACACCATATATTTT. Full variable domain (outside the CDR3, taken from reference TRBV28 and TRBJ1-3): DVKVTQSSRYLVKRTGEKVFLECVQDMDHENMFWYRQDPGLGLRLIYFSYDVKMKEKGDIPEGYSVSREKKERFSLILESASTNQTSMYLCASSFWGSGNTIYFGEGSWLTVV.

This clonotype was seen only a few times. The J gene is TRBJ1-6, the V gene TRBV7-8; 9 positions match TRBD1. V lost 1 base and J lost 7; bases outside the gene matches: 8. The CDR3 consists of 17 residues. The germline V gene has CDR1 SGHVS and CDR2 FQNEAQ. For the CDR3, the DNA is TGTGCCAGCAGCTTAGTGGGACAGGGTGGGCGGAATTCACCCCTCCACTTT. This translates into CASSLVGQGGRNSPLHF. Looking up the rest from reference TRBV7-8 and TRBJ1-6 gives the full variable domain: GAGVSQSPRYKVAKRGQDVALRCDPISGHVSLFWYQQALGQGPEFLTYFQNEAQLDKSGLPSDRFFAERPEGSVSTLKIQRTQQEDSAVYLCASSLVGQGGRNSPLHFGNGTRLTVT.

This clonotype came up a few times. The chain couples TRBV7-2 to TRBJ1-6; D gene ambiguous. The CDR3 is made up of 14 amino acids. Trimming pared 5 bases from V and 6 bases from J, leaving 11 bases between. The germline CDR1 and CDR2 sequences are SGHTA and FQGNSA. CDR3 in amino acids: CASSLRYTNSPLHF. As DNA, the CDR3 is TGTGCCAGCAGCCTTCGGTACACTAATTCACCCCTCCACTTT.

This clonotype has a handful of counts. The chain carries TRBV6-1 and TRBJ2-1; 14 bases are shared with TRBD2. Germline V gene sequence: CDR1 MNHNS, CDR2 SASEGT. This CDR3 is built from 15 residues. With 4 bases clipped from V and 9 bases from J, the junction kept 5 bases outside the gene matches. This chain's CDR3 is CASSGGTSGRLEQFF. Written as DNA, the CDR3 is TGTGCCAGCAGTGGGGGGACTAGCGGGAGACTTGAGCAGTTCTTC.

The chain recombines TRBV6-8 with TRBJ2-5; D is uncertain. The V end lost 2 bases, the J end lost 5 bases, and 15 bases lay between the germline ends. Per the germline V gene, CDR1 is MNHGY and CDR2 is SAAAGT. The CDR3 covers 15 residues. The CDR3 protein is CASSYGATPLETQYF. The DNA of the CDR3 is TGTGCCAGCAGTTACGGCGCGACCCCCCTCGAGACCCAGTACTTC.

This clonotype has a count of ten or more. This chain links TRBV7-2 with TRBJ2-3, with TRBD2 matching over 15 bases. This CDR3 comprises 16 residues. The V segment lost 5 bases and the J segment 1 base; nucleotides outside the gene matches: 1. CDR1 is SGHTA and CDR2 is FQGNSA in the germline V gene. As DNA, the CDR3 is TGTGCCAGCAGCAGGACTAGCGGGGGGGGCACAGATACGCAGTATTTT. Translating gives CASSRTSGGGTDTQYF.

A few counts support this clonotype. The genes are TRBV19 and TRBJ2-7; TRBD1 might be the D (5 bases). Trimming took 5 bases from V and 3 from J, leaving 11 bases between them. The length of the CDR3 is 13 residues. The germline CDR1 and CDR2 sequences are LNHDA and SQIVND (reference sequence). The CDR3 sequence is CASSPTENYEQYF. The CDR3 DNA reads TGTGCCAGTAGTCCGACAGAGAACTACGAGCAGTACTTC.